Below are 28 T cell receptor beta chains sequenced from a single sample in a study of T-cell reconstitution after alpha-beta-depleted transplantation in children. A library of TCRbeta sequences, prepared with unique molecular identifiers, was generated. From the PCR reads, TCRdb called clonotypes with MiXCR, one entry per CDR3 protein. The sample carries 700,000 to 850,000 distinct CDR3 sequences, roughly 15% recorded once. Here the sequenced sample was PBMCs, mostly from graft donor cells, taken 360 days after TCRalphabeta/CD19-depleted stem cell transplant. The receptors come from a male patient under 18 who had a stem cell transplant for acute lymphoblastic leukemia, so the T cells may come from the graft donor.

Only a few counts were recorded for this clonotype. The chain combines TRBV5-1 with TRBJ1-5; D not certain. Trimming cost V 0 bases and J 2 bases, with 9 bases left between them. The length of the CDR3 is 15 residues. Germline V gives CDR1 SGHRS, CDR2 YFSETQ. Written as DNA, the CDR3 is TGCGCCAGCAGCTTGGACGGGGATGGCAATCAGCCCCAGCATTTT. It encodes CASSLDGDGNQPQHF. The variable domain in full, completed from reference TRBV5-1 and TRBJ1-5, reads KAGVTQTPRYLIKTRGQQVTLSCSPISGHRSVSWYQQTPGQGLQFLFEYFSETQRNKGNFPGRFSGRQFSNSRSEMNVSTLELGDSALYLCASSLDGDGNQPQHFGDGTRLSIL.

V usage is TRBV7-9 and J usage is TRBJ2-1; TRBD2 agrees at 7 bases. Germline CDR1 is SEHNR and CDR2 is FQNEAQ (reference sequence). This CDR3 is built from 17 residues. The V and J ends lost 4 bases and 3 bases, in that order; junction bases with no gene match: 12. CDR3 residues: CASSSTYSSGDYNEQFF. DNA for the CDR3: TGTGCCAGCAGCTCGACCTACTCTAGCGGCGACTACAATGAGCAGTTCTTC. The variable domain in full, completed from reference TRBV7-9 and TRBJ2-1, reads DTGVSQNPRHKITKRGQNVTFRCDPISEHNRLYWYRQTLGQGPEFLTYFQNEAQLEKSRLLSDRFSAERPKGSFSTLEIQRTEQGDSAMYLCASSSTYSSGDYNEQFFGPGTRLTVL.

This clonotype was observed at least ten times. The gene calls are TRBV16 and TRBJ2-7, with 7 bases that match TRBD2. The V gene end was trimmed by 2 bases and the J gene end by 5 bases; junction bases not matched to a gene: 3. From germline, CDR1 is KGHSY and CDR2 FQNENV. The CDR3 is 13 amino acids. The CDR3 loop is CASSQGRVHEQYF. The CDR3 coding sequence is TGTGCCAGCAGCCAAGGGAGGGTCCACGAGCAGTACTTC.

This clonotype was picked up many times. The rearrangement uses TRBV7-3 and TRBJ1-1; D not certain. This CDR3 spans 14 amino acids. Germline lookup yields CDR1 SGHTA and CDR2 FQGTGA. Between the trimmed V and J ends, which lost 8 bases and 5 bases, there was a span of 18 bases. The CDR3 region is CASSPLGGRTEAFF. CDR3 DNA sequence: TGTGCCAGCTCACCACTGGGAGGACGGACTGAAGCTTTCTTT.

V gene TRBV12-3 or TRBV12-4 combines with J gene TRBJ1-5; 9 bases align to TRBD1. V lost 0 bases, J lost 7 bases, and 4 bases stayed unmatched. The CDR3 totals 15 residues. DNA for the CDR3: TGTGCCAGCAGTTTAGCAACAGGGGGCCGACAGCCCCAGCATTTT. The encoded protein is CASSLATGGRQPQHF.

V usage is TRBV12-3 or TRBV12-4 and J usage is TRBJ2-3; weak D call: TRBD2 (6 bases). Trimming removed 7 bases at V and 14 bases at J, with 19 bases between. CDR3 length equals 12 residues. This CDR3 reads CASTEGGDKWYF. For the CDR3, the DNA is TGTGCCAGCACCGAGGGAGGCGATAAGTGGTATTTT.

This clonotype was seen many times. The V and J genes are TRBV6-2 or TRBV6-3 and TRBJ2-1; 14 nucleotides line up with TRBD2. The ends lost 3 bases at V and 7 bases at J; junction bases unmatched: 5. This CDR3 is built from 16 residues. CDR1 and CDR2 (germline): MNHEY, SVGEGT. In nucleotides, the CDR3 is TGTGCCAGCAGTTATTCGGGACTAGCGGGAGTAAATGAGCAGTTCTTC. This translates into CASSYSGLAGVNEQFF.

There are a few counts of this clonotype. The chain recombines TRBV5-1 with TRBJ2-2; D gene ambiguous. V lost 7 bases and J lost 4, with 14 bases in between. This CDR3 is 14 amino acids long. The germline gives CDR1 SGHRS, CDR2 YFSETQ. The CDR3 spells CASWAALTTGELFF. The CDR3 coding sequence is TGCGCCAGCTGGGCGGCTCTTACCACCGGGGAGCTGTTTTTT.

This clonotype was picked up a small number of times. CDR3 bases: TGCGCCAGCAGCTTGGAAGGGACGGGAAGTGAGCAGTTCTTC. Amino acids: CASSLEGTGSEQFF. The chain links TRBV5-1 to TRBJ2-1; D may be TRBD1 or TRBD2 (5 bases each). Trimming cost V 0 bases and J 9 bases, with 13 bases left between them. The CDR3 is 14 residues long. CDR1 is SGHRS and CDR2 is YFSETQ in the germline V gene.

Here the CDR3 reads CAISAGATEAFF. DNA of the CDR3: TGTGCCATCAGTGCGGGGGCAACTGAAGCTTTCTTT. This sequence joins TRBV10-3 and TRBJ1-1; tentative D call: TRBD1 (6 bases). CDR1 and CDR2 (germline): ENHRY, SYGVKD. The CDR3 loop spans 12 amino acids. V lost 4 bases and J lost 5, with 8 bases in between.

This clonotype was recorded a few times. The DNA is omitted, as the CDR3 cannot be located on it reliably, and the CDR3 follows TCRdb's listing. The V and J genes are TRBV13 and TRBJ2-4. The CDR3 length is 13 residues, termini included. From germline, CDR1 is PRHDT and CDR2 FYEKMQ (reference sequence). The CDR3 sequence: CASSLFARGITHF.

The chain employs TRBV18 and TRBJ1-5; the D is unclear. V was cut by 3 bases and J by 7 bases, with 10 bases left in between. Germline lookup yields CDR1 KGHSH and CDR2 LQKENI. The CDR3 sequence is 13 residues long. CDR3 sequence reads: CASSPEFGQPQHF. The CDR3 DNA reads as TGTGCCAGCTCACCTGAATTTGGGCAGCCCCAGCATTTT.

This clonotype was observed many times. This chain links TRBV18 with TRBJ2-3; D may be TRBD2 (5 bases). V was cut by 1 base and J by 2 bases, with 7 bases left in between. The CDR3 totals 14 residues. Germline V gene data show CDR1 as KGHSH and CDR2 as LQKENI. The CDR3: CASSPQRSTDTQYF. The CDR3 coding sequence is TGTGCCAGCTCACCACAGCGGTCCACAGATACGCAGTATTTT.

The J gene is TRBJ2-7, the V gene TRBV5-1; 10 nucleotides agree with TRBD2. The V and J ends lost 4 bases and 3 bases, in that order; junction bases with no gene match: 7. Germline V gene sequence: CDR1 SGHRS, CDR2 YFSETQ. The CDR3 has 15 residues. The CDR3 loop is CASSPSRLAGYEQYF. CDR3 DNA sequence: TGCGCCAGCAGCCCCTCCCGACTAGCGGGCTACGAGCAGTACTTC.

This clonotype was counted at least ten times. This chain links TRBV29-1 with TRBJ2-2; the D gene is possibly TRBD2 (5 bases). Trimming stripped 6 bases from V and 5 bases from J, with 10 bases between. From germline, CDR1 is SQVTM and CDR2 ANQGSEA. The CDR3 has 12 amino acids. The DNA for the CDR3 is TGCAGCGTCCTCGGGAATACCGGGGAGCTGTTTTTT. Translated, it gives CSVLGNTGELFF.

The sample holds many counts of this clonotype. This chain connects TRBV7-2 to TRBJ1-1; D not resolved. Deletions cut 3 bases from V and 4 bases from J, with 3 bases between. There are 11 residues in the CDR3. CDR1 and CDR2 from the germline V gene are SGHTA and FQGNSA. The CDR3 coding sequence is TGTGCCAGCAGCTTTGTCACTGAAGCTTTCTTT. Translation: CASSFVTEAFF.

The rearrangement links TRBV2 to TRBJ2-1, with 10 nucleotides matching TRBD1. CDR1 is SNHLY, CDR2 FYNNEI, per germline. The junction had 11 bases not matched to a gene; V was cut back by 6 bases and J by 0 bases. The CDR3 runs to 18 residues. In DNA form, the CDR3 reads TGTGCCAGCAGAAAGGGACAGGGGATGTCCAGCTCCTACAATGAGCAGTTCTTC. As protein: CASRKGQGMSSSYNEQFF.

This clonotype was counted a few times. The CDR3 protein is CASSRLSPGVSTDTQYF. CDR3 DNA sequence: TGTGCCAGCAGCCGGCTTAGCCCAGGCGTTAGCACAGATACGCAGTATTTT. The chain employs TRBV11-2 and TRBJ2-3; D gene uncertain. This CDR3 region has 17 residues. The V end was cut by 5 bases, the J end by 0 bases, with 18 bases between. CDR1 SGHAT and CDR2 FQNNGV come from the germline V gene.

The V and J genes are TRBV6-4 and TRBJ2-7; D may be TRBD1 (5 bases). This CDR3 contains 14 residues. V was shortened by 6 bases and J by 0 bases, with 12 bases between the two germline ends. Per germline, CDR1 MRHNA and CDR2 SNTAGT. CDR3 sequence (DNA): TGTGCCAGCAGAGTTCCAGGGAACTCCTACGAGCAGTACTTC. Translation gives CASRVPGNSYEQYF.

V and J are TRBV5-1 and TRBJ2-5; D remains unclear. V lost 3 bases and J 4 bases, leaving 13 bases between the germline ends. The CDR3 covers 14 residues. Germline V gene lookup returns CDR1 SGHRS and CDR2 YFSETQ. The CDR3, as DNA: TGCGCCAGCAGCTCCCCGACTGGAAGAGAGACCCAGTACTTC. Its translation: CASSSPTGRETQYF.

This clonotype has more than one count but fewer than ten. V gene TRBV7-9 combines with J gene TRBJ2-7, with D tentatively TRBD2 (6 bases). With 7 bases removed from V and 5 bases from J, the gap between germline ends came to 9 bases. The germline gives CDR1 SEHNR, CDR2 FQNEAQ (reference sequence). The length of the CDR3 is 11 residues. CDR3 sequence: CASKEGNEQYF. The DNA for the CDR3 is TGTGCCAGCAAGGAGGGCAACGAGCAGTACTTC.

This clonotype was seen more than once but under ten times. This sequence joins TRBV7-9 and TRBJ2-1, with D perhaps TRBD2 (6 bases). Per the germline V gene, CDR1 is SEHNR and CDR2 is FQNEAQ (reference sequence). Trimming left V 1 base short and J 2 bases short, with 15 bases between. The CDR3 sequence is 17 residues long. In nucleotides, the CDR3 is TGTGCCAGCAGCTTAGTAGTTCGGGTAGCGGCCTACAATGAGCAGTTCTTC. It yields the protein CASSLVVRVAAYNEQFF. Together with reference TRBV7-9 and TRBJ2-1, the CDR3 gives the full variable domain: DTGVSQNPRHKITKRGQNVTFRCDPISEHNRLYWYRQTLGQGPEFLTYFQNEAQLEKSRLLSDRFSAERPKGSFSTLEIQRTEQGDSAMYLCASSLVVRVAAYNEQFFGPGTRLTVL.

This chain connects TRBV4-1 to TRBJ2-3; weak D call: TRBD2 (5 bases). V lost 2 bases and J 0 bases, leaving 12 bases between the germline ends. CDR1 and CDR2 from the germline V gene are MGHRA and YSYEKL. The CDR3 totals 16 residues. The CDR3 nucleotides read TGCGCCAGCAGCCAAAAGTTCTGGGAGAGCACAGATACGCAGTATTTT. This encodes CASSQKFWESTDTQYF.

The V and J genes are TRBV28 and TRBJ1-2; TRBD1 aligns across 7 bases. The CDR3 has 15 amino acids. J gave up 5 bases and V 10 bases, and 16 bases lay outside the gene matches. Germline V gene sequence: CDR1 MDHEN, CDR2 SYDVKM. The CDR3 is CATWDSIGGGYGYTF. CDR3 coding DNA: TGTGCCACCTGGGACAGTATAGGGGGAGGATATGGCTACACCTTC.

This chain links TRBV11-2 with TRBJ2-7; tentative D call: TRBD1 (6 bases). Trimming left V 4 bases short and J 3 bases short, with 25 bases between. The CDR3 has 18 amino acids. CDR1 SGHAT and CDR2 FQNNGV come from the germline V gene. The CDR3 sequence: CASSSALRPTGYRYEQYF. CDR3 coding DNA: TGTGCCAGCAGCTCCGCTCTCCGCCCCACAGGGTACCGCTACGAGCAGTACTTC.

The gene calls are TRBV11-2 and TRBJ2-1; D ambiguous. CDR1 SGHAT and CDR2 FQNNGV come from the germline V gene. The length of the CDR3 is 17 residues. Between the trimmed V and J ends, which lost 0 bases and 0 bases, there was a span of 12 bases. This CDR3 is CASSLDLELSSYNEQFF. In nucleotides, the CDR3 is TGTGCCAGCAGCTTAGATCTGGAGCTCAGCTCCTACAATGAGCAGTTCTTC.

The table lists this clonotype with many counts. The V call is TRBV29-1, the J call TRBJ1-1; D possibly corresponds to TRBD1 (5 bases). CDR3 length: 14 amino acids. V dropped 4 bases and J dropped 0 bases, with 12 bases sitting between them. Germline V CDR1 and CDR2: SQVTM, ANQGSEA. The CDR3 spells CSVGGGAMNTEAFF. In DNA, the CDR3 is TGCAGCGTTGGAGGAGGGGCGATGAACACTGAAGCTTTCTTT.

This clonotype turned up a few times. This chain uses TRBV12-3 or TRBV12-4 with TRBJ1-6, with D perhaps TRBD1 (5 bases). Trimming took off 7 bases at V and 7 bases at J, with 14 bases between the two ends. The CDR3 totals 14 residues. Written as DNA, the CDR3 is TGTGCCAGCACCCCGGGACGGCTGAATTCACCCCTCCACTTT. The encoded protein is CASTPGRLNSPLHF.